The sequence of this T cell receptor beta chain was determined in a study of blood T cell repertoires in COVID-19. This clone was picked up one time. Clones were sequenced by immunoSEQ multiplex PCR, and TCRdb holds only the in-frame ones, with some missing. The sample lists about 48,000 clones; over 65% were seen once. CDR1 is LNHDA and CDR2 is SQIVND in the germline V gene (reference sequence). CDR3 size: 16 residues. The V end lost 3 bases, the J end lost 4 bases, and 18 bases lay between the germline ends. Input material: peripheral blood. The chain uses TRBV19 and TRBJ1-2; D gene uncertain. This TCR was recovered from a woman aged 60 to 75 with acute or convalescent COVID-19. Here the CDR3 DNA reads TGTGCCAGTAGTATCCCCCGCTTTTCAGGAAGCTATGGCTACACCTTC. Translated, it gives CASSIPRFSGSYGYTF. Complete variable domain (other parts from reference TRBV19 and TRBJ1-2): DGGITQSPKYLFRKEGQNVTLSCEQNLNHDAMYWYRQDPGQGLRLIYYSQIVNDFQKGDIAEGYSVSREKKESFPLTVTSAQKNPTAFYLCASSIPRFSGSYGYTFGSGTRLTVV.